This T cell receptor (beta chain) was documented in a study of technical replicates of blood from a handful of donors. Data came from immunoSEQ multiplex PCR; TCRdb stores just in-frame clones and leaves some out. There are fewer than 95,000 clones in the sample; about 94% occur only once, and around 0.24% lies in the top ten. CDR3 length equals 17 residues. Germline V gene lookup returns CDR1 MNHEY and CDR2 SMNVEV (reference sequence). J gave up 2 bases and V 2 bases, and 12 bases lay outside the gene matches. The specimen was T cells isolated from PBMCs. The sequence was obtained from a human donor in good health. The chain recombines TRBV27 with TRBJ2-7; 7 bases are shared with TRBD1. The DNA of the CDR3 is TGTGCCAGCAGTTTAAGCACCACAGGGGAATGGACCTACGAGCAGTACTTC. Translated, it gives CASSLSTTGEWTYEQYF.